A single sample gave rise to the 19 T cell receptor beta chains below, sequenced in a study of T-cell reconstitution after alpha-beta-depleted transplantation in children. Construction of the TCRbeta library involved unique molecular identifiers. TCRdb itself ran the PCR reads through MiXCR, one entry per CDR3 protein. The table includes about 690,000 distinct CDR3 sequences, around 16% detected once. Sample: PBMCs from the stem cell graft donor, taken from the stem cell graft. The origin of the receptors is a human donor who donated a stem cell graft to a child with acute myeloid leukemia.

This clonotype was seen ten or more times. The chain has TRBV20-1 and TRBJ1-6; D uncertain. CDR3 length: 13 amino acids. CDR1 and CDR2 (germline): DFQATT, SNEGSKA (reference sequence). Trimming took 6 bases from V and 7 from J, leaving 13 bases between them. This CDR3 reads CSAASEVNSPLHF. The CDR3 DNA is TGCAGTGCCGCATCCGAGGTCAATTCACCCCTCCACTTT.

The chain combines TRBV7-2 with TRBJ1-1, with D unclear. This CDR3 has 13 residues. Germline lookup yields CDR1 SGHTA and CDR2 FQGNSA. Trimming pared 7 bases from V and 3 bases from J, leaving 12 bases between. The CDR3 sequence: CASTSRRDTEAFF. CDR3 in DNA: TGTGCCAGCACCTCCCGGAGGGACACTGAAGCTTTCTTT.

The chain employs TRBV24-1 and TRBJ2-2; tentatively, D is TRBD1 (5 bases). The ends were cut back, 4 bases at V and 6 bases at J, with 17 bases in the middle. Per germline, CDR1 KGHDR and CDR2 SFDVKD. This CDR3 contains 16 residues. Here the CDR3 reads CATSEGALGGSGELFF. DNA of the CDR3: TGTGCCACCAGTGAAGGGGCCCTAGGTGGTTCCGGGGAGCTGTTTTTT.

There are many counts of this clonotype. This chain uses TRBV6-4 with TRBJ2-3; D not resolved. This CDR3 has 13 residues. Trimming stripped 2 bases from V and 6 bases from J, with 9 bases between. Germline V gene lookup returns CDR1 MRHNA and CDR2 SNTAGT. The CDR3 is CASSDGASDTQYF. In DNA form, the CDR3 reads TGTGCCAGCAGTGACGGTGCGTCGGATACGCAGTATTTT.

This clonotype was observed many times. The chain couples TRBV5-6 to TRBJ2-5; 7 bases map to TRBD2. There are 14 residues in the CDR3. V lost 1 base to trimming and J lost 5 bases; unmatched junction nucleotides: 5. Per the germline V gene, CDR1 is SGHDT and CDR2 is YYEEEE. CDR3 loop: CASSLRGGGETQYF. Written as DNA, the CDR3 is TGTGCCAGCAGCTTGCGTGGGGGAGGGGAGACCCAGTACTTC.

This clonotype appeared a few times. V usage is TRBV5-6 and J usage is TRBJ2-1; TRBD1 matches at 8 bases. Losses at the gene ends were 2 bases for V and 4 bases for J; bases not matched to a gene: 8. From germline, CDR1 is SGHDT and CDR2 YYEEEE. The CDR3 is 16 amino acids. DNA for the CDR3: TGTGCCAGCAGCTTTAGAGACAGGGGAAGGTACAATGAGCAGTTCTTC. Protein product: CASSFRDRGRYNEQFF.

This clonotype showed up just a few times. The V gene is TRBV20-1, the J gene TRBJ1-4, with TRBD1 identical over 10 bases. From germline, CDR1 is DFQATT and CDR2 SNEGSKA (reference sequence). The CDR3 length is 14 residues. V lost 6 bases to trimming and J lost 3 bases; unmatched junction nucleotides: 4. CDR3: CSAPGQGANEKLFF. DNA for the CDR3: TGCAGTGCCCCCGGACAGGGGGCTAATGAAAAACTGTTTTTT.

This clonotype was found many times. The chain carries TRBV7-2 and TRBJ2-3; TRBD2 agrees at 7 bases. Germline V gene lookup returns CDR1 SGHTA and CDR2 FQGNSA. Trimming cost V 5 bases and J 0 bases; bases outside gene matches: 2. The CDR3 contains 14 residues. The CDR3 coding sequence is TGTGCCAGCAGCATGGGGGGGAGCACAGATACGCAGTATTTT. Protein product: CASSMGGSTDTQYF.

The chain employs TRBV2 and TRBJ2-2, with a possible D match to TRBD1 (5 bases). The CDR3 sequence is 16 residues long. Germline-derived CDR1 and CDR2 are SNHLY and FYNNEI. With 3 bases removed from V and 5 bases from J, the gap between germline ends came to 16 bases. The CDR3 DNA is TGTGCCAGCAGTGATGAGGCCAGGGCAGGGACCGGGGAGCTGTTTTTT. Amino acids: CASSDEARAGTGELFF.

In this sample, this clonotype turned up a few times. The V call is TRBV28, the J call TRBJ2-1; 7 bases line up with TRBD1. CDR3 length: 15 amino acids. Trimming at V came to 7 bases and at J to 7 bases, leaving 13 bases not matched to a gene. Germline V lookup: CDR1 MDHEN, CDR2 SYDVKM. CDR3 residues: CASTLGGQRWNEQFF. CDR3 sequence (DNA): TGTGCCAGCACCTTAGGGGGACAGAGGTGGAATGAGCAGTTCTTC.

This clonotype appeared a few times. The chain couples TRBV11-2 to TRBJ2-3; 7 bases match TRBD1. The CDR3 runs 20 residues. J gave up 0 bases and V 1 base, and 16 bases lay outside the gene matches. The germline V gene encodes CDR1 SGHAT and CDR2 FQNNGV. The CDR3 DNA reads TGTGCCAGCAGCTTAGTAGGCCCACCTTACAGGGGATCTAGCACAGATACGCAGTATTTT. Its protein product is CASSLVGPPYRGSSTDTQYF.

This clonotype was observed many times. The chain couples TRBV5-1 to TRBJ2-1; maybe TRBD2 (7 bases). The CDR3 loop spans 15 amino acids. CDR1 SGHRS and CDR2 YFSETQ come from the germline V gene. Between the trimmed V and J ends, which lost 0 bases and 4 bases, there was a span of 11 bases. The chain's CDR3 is CASSLAGGRYNEQFF. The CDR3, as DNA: TGCGCCAGCAGCTTGGCCGGGGGGCGGTACAATGAGCAGTTCTTC.

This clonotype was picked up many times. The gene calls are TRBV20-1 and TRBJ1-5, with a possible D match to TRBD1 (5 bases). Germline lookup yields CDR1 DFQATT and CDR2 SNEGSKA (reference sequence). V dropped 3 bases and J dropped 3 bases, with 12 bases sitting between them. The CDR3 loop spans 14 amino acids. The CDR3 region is CSASWGGDNQPQHF. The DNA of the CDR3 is TGCAGTGCTAGTTGGGGAGGGGACAATCAGCCCCAGCATTTT.

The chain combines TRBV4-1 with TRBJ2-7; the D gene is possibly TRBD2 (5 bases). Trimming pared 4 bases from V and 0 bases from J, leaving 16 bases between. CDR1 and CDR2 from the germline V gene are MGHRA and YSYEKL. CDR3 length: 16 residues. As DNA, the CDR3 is TGCGCCAGCAGCCGTATCACTGGACTCGTCTCCTACGAGCAGTACTTC. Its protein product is CASSRITGLVSYEQYF.

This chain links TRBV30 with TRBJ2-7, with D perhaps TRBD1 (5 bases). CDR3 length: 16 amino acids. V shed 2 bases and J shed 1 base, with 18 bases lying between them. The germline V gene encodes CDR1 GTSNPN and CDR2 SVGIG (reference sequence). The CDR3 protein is CAWSKDTLDRSYEQYF. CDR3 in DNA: TGTGCCTGGAGTAAGGACACCCTCGACCGATCCTACGAGCAGTACTTC.

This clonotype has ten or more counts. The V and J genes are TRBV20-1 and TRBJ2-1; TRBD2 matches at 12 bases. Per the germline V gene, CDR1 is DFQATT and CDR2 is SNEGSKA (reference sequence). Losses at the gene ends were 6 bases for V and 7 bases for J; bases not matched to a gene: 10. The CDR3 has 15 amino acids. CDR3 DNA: TGCAGTGCCTCGGATGCTAGCGGGGGGGGGAATGAGCAGTTCTTC. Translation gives CSASDASGGGNEQFF.

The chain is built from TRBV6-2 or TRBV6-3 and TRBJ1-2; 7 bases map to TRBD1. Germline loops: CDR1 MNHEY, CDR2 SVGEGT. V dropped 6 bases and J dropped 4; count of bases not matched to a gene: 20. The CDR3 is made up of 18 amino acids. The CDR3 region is CASRRGYRGRVSAYGYTF. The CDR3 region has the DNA TGTGCCAGCAGAAGGGGGTACAGGGGCCGGGTATCCGCCTATGGCTACACCTTC.

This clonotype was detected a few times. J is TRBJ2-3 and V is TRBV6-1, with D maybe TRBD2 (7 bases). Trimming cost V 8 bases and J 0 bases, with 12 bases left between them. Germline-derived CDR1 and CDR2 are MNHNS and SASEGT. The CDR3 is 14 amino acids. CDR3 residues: CASGGASSTDTQYF. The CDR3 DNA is TGTGCCAGCGGGGGGGCCTCTAGCACAGATACGCAGTATTTT.

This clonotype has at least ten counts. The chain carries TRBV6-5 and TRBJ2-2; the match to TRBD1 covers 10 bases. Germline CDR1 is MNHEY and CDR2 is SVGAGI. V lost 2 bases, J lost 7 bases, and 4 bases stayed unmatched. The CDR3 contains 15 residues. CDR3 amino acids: CASSYDRGRVGELFF. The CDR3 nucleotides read TGTGCCAGCAGTTACGACAGGGGGCGAGTCGGGGAGCTGTTTTTT.